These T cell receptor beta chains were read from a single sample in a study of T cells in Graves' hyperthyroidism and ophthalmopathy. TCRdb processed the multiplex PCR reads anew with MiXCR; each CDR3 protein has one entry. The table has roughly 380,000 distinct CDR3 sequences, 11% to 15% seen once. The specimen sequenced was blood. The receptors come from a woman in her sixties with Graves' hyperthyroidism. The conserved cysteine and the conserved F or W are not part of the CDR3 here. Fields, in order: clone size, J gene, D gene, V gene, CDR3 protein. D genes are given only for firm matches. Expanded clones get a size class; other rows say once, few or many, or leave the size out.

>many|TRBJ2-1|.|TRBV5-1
ASSLGQSNEQF
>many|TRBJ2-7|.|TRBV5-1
ASSPTTSYEQY
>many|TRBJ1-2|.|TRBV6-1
ASASLFPVDYGYT
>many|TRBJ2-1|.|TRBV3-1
ASSQALTSWGNEQF
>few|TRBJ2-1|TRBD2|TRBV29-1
SVSSGRYNEQF
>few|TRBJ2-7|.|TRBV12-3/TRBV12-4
ASRGGTGPYEQY
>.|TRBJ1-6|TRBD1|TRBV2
ASGQDLSPLH
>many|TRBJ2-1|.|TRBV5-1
ASRPRLTGDEQF
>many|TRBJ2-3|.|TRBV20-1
SAKWGGTDTQY
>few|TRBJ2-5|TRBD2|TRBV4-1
ASSQVIGTSGREQETQY
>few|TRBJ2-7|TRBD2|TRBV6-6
ASSYSSSGSYEQY
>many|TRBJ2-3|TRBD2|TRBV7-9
ASSLTSGSDTQY
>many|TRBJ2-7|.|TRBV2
ASSEVLYEQY
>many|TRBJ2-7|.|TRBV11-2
ASSFNADFYEQY
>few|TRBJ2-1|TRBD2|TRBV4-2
ASSLRTSGDINNEQF
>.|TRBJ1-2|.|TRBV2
AFPAGGGYGYT